Included here is one TCR beta chain sequence, with context. What it binds is not known. One junction end disagrees with the germline gene, perhaps due to a read error. The CDR3 covers 14 residues. The V gene's germline CDR1 is SGHAT and CDR2 FQNNGV. The data were obtained in a study of tumor and adjacent non-tumor tissue in lung cancer. Across the whole study: There were roughly 11 adenocarcinoma, a couple of squamous cell carcinoma and 1 small cell lung cancer cases. On average, productive TCRbeta reads reached about 4.17 million per sample. Study-level findings and limits: Shorter survival was associated with higher TCR diversity in tumors.

TCRbeta libraries were built with three rounds of nested PCR, modified from ARM-PCR. TCRdb used MiXCR to reprocess the multiplex PCR reads, holding one entry per CDR3 protein. This table holds some 80,000 distinct CDR3 sequences, over 60% found once. No cell sorting was done before RNA was extracted from the tissue. This non-tumor lung sample came from over 3 cm beyond the tumor edge. Newly diagnosed lung cancer patients had thoracic surgery in China, August–late 2014, without prior chemotherapy. This chain connects TRBV11-2 to TRBJ2-3; 7 bases fit TRBD1. The specimen was distant non-tumor lung tissue. The receptor's source is a man in his 70s with non-small cell lung cancer. CDR3 residues: CARRSQGFSDTLYF. CDR3 in DNA: TGTGCCAGGCGCTCACAGGGGTTCTCAGATACGCTGTATTTT.